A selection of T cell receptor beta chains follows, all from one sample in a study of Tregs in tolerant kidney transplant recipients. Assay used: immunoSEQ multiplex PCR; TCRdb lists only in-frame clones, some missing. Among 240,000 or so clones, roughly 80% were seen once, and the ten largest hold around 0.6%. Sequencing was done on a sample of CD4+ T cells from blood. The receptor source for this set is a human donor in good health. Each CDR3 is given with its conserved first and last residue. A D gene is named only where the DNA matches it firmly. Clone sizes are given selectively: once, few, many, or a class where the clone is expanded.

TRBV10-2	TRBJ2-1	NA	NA	TGCGCCAGCAGGAACCTCGCGTTAGTCTCCTACAATGAGCAGTTCTTC	CASRNLALVSYNEQFF
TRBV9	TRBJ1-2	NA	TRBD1	TGTGCCAGCAGCACAACGGGACAGGGGGCGCATCAGTCTGGCTACACCTTC	CASSTTGQGAHQSGYTF
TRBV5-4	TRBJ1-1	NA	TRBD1	TGTGCCAGCAGTACCACCATGGGACAGGGTAATCCGAACACTGAAGCTTTCTTT	CASSTTMGQGNPNTEAFF
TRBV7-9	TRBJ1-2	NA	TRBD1	TGTGCCAGCAGTTATGGACAGGCTCACGACTACACCTTC	CASSYGQAHDYTF
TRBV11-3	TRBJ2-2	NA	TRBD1	TGTGCCAGCAGCTTGGACAGGGGCTACACCGGGGAGCTGTTTTTT	CASSLDRGYTGELFF
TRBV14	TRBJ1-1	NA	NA	TGTGCCAGCAGCCAAGTAACAGGAGGAGGCACTGAAGCTTTCTTT	CASSQVTGGGTEAFF
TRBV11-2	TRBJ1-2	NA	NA	TGTGCCAGCAGCTTAGAGCCACAGGCCTCGCACCTCTATGGCTACACCTTC	CASSLEPQASHLYGYTF
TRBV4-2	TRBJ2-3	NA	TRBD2	TGTGCCAGCAGCCTAGCGGGCGGGGCTACCACAGATACGCAGTATTTT	CASSLAGGATTDTQYF
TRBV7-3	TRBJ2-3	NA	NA	TGTGCCAGCAGCTCTACGGGGGGCCCGCGGGATACGCAGTATTTT	CASSSTGGPRDTQYF
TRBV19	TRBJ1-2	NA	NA	TGTGCCAGTAGTAGCCCAGGAGACAGTCTTTCCGGCTACACCTTC	CASSSPGDSLSGYTF
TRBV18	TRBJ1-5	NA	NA	TGTGCCAGCTCACCAGCGGGGGAGCCCCAGCATTTT	CASSPAGEPQHF
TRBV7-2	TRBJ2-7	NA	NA	TGTGCCAGCAGCTTAGATGGCTACAGGGGAGGCTACGAGCAGTACTTC	CASSLDGYRGGYEQYF
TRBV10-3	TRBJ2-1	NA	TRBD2	TGTGCCACACTACTAGCGGGAGGGCTTCGGTCCTACAATGAGCAGTTCTTC	CATLLAGGLRSYNEQFF
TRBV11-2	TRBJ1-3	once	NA	TGTGCCAGCAGCCCGCTCTCTGGAAACACCATATATTTT	CASSPLSGNTIYF
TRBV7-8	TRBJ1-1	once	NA	TGTGCCAGCAGCTTAGAAGGGGGGAACACTGAAGCTTTCTTT	CASSLEGGNTEAFF
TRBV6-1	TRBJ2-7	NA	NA	TGTGCCAGCAGTGAACGGCTCTACGAGCAGTACTTC	CASSERLYEQYF
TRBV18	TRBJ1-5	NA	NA	TGTGCCAGCTCGGGTGGGAGGTTGGAACAGCCCCAGCATTTT	CASSGGRLEQPQHF
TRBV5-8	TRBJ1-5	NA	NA	TGTGCCAGCAGCGCCGAGGGAAGACAAGGCTATCAGCCCCAGCATTTT	CASSAEGRQGYQPQHF
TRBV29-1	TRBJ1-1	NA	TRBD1	TGCAGCGTCGGACAGGGAAGAACTGAAGCTTTCTTT	CSVGQGRTEAFF
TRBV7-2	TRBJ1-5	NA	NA	TGTGCCAGCAGCCCAGACAGGTCGGTTAAGCCCCAGCATTTT	CASSPDRSVKPQHF
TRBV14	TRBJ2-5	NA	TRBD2	TGTGCCAGCAGCCAAGGACTAGCGGGTGGAGAGACCCAGTACTTC	CASSQGLAGGETQYF
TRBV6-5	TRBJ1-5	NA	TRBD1	TGTGCCAGCAGTGCCCAGGGGGGGGATCAGCCCCAGCATTTT	CASSAQGGDQPQHF
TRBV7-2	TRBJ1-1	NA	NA	TGTGCCAGCAGCTTAGAGGGGAACACTGAAGCTTTCTTT	CASSLEGNTEAFF
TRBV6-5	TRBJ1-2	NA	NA	TGTGCCAGCAGTTCGGACGGTTATGGCTACACCTTC	CASSSDGYGYTF
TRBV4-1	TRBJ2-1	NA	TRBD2	TGCGCCAGCAGCCAAGGGTACAGCGGGGTTTACAATGAGCAGTTCTTC	CASSQGYSGVYNEQFF
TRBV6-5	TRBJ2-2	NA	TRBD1	TGTGCCAGCACCAACGAGGGGGCGAGAACCGGGGAGCTGTTTTTT	CASTNEGARTGELFF
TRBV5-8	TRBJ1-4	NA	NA	TGTGCCAGCAGCTTGCAGGGTGGTTGGGCTAATGAAAAACTGTTTTTT	CASSLQGGWANEKLFF
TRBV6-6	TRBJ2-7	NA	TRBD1	TGTGCCAGCAACCCCGGACAGGGGTACGAGCAGTACTTC	CASNPGQGYEQYF
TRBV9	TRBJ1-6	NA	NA	TGTGCCAGCAGCGTAGCCGGTGGATCTAATTCACCCCTCCACTTT	CASSVAGGSNSPLHF
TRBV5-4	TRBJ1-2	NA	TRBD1	TGTGCCAGCAGTACGGGACAGGGGAACTATGGCTACACCTTC	CASSTGQGNYGYTF
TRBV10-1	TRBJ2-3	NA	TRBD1	TGCGCCAGCAGTGAGAACAGGGGAACGGCAGATACGCAGTATTTT	CASSENRGTADTQYF
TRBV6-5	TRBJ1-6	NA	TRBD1	TGTGCCAGCGCCGACAGGGTGAATTCACCCCTCCACTTT	CASADRVNSPLHF
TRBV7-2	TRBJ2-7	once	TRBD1	TGTGCCAGCAGCGTAGGGGGACAGCTTTACGAGCAGTACTTC	CASSVGGQLYEQYF
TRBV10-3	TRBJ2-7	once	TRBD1	TGTGCCATCAGTGGAGACAGGGGAAGCGAGCAGTACTTC	CAISGDRGSEQYF
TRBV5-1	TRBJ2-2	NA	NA	TGCGCCAGCAGCTTGTTCCCCATCGTCCCTAACACCGGGGAGCTGTTTTTT	CASSLFPIVPNTGELFF
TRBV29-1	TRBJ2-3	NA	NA	TGCAGCGTTGAAGATCCAGGGGAGGATACGCAGTATTTT	CSVEDPGEDTQYF
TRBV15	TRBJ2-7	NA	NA	TGTGCCACCAGCAGAGCCGGGGGCGAGCAGTACTTC	CATSRAGGEQYF
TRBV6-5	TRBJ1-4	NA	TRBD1	TGTGCCAGCAGCCGACCGGGACAGGGGAATGAAAAACTGTTTTTT	CASSRPGQGNEKLFF
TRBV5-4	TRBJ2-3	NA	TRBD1	TGTGCCAGCAGCTTAAGGGGGCTTGGAGATACGCAGTATTTT	CASSLRGLGDTQYF
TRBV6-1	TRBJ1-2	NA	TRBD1	TGTGCCAGCAGGACAGGGGCTCAGGATGGCTACACCTTC	CASRTGAQDGYTF
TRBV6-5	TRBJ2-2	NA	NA	TGTGCCAGCAGCCCGGGACACCGTACCGGGGAGCTGTTTTTT	CASSPGHRTGELFF
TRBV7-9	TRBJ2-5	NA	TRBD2	TGTGCCAGCAGCCAACTTGCGGGAGGGCCGTTAGAGACCCAGTACTTC	CASSQLAGGPLETQYF
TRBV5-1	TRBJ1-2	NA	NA	TGCGCCAGCAGCTTGGGTGGGGACCTCTATGGCTACACCTTC	CASSLGGDLYGYTF
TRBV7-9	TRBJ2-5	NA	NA	TGTGCCGGCAGACGGCTCAGTCCCCAAGAGACCCAGTACTTC	CAGRRLSPQETQYF
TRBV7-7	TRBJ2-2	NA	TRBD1	TGTGCTAGCAGCCCACAGGGGGCAGCCGGGGAGCTGTTTTTT	CASSPQGAAGELFF
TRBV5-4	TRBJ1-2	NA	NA	TGTGCCAGCACGGTGGACCCGCAGGGTCTCTATGGCTACACCTTC	CASTVDPQGLYGYTF
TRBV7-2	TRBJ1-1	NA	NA	TGTGCCAGCAGCTTAGACAGGAACACTGAAGCTTTCTTT	CASSLDRNTEAFF
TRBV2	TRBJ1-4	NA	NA	TGTGCCAGCAGTGCAGTCCAGGCCCATGAAAAACTGTTTTTT	CASSAVQAHEKLFF
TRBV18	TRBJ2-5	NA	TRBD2	TGTGCCAGCTCACGGACTAGCGGGATTCAAGAGACCCAGTACTTC	CASSRTSGIQETQYF
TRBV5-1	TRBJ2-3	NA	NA	TGCGCCAGCAGCTTGAGGGGGAAAGGAGATACGCAGTATTTT	CASSLRGKGDTQYF
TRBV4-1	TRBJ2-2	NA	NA	TGCGCCAGCAGCCAAAAGGAGGGGGCAGCCGGGGAGCTGTTTTTT	CASSQKEGAAGELFF
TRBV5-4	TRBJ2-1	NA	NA	TGTGCCAGCAGCTCCCCGCGCAACAATGAGCAGTTCTTC	CASSSPRNNEQFF
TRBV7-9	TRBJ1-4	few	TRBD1	TGTGCCAGCAGCCCTCAGGGGGGTAATCAAAAACTGTTTTTT	CASSPQGGNQKLFF
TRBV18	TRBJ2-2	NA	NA	TGTGCCAGCTCTCTATCGGGACGGGCGAACACCGGGGAGCTGTTTTTT	CASSLSGRANTGELFF
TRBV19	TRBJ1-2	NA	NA	TGTGCCAGTAGTACTAGGGGAAGGTCCCACCTGCTCTATGGCTACACCTTC	CASSTRGRSHLLYGYTF
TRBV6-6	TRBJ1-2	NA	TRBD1	TGTGCCAGCAGTAGCACCGGGACAGCCTATGGCTACACCTTC	CASSSTGTAYGYTF
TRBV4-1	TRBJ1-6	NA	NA	TGCGCCAGCAGCCAAGATCTGGCATCCTTCAATTCACCCCTCCACTTT	CASSQDLASFNSPLHF
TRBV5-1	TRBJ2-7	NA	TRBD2	TGCGCCAGCAGCCCCCGGGACTATTTCTACGAGCAGTACTTC	CASSPRDYFYEQYF
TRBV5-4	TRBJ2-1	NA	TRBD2	TGTGCCAGCAGCTCCGCTAGCGGGAACGCCTACAATGAGCAGTTCTTC	CASSSASGNAYNEQFF
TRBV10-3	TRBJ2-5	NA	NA	TGTGCCATCAGTGAGGGGGGAGGCCAAGAGACCCAGTACTTC	CAISEGGGQETQYF